Detailed here is one T cell receptor (beta chain). Its antigen is undetermined. These data come from a study of cytomegalovirus exposure and HLA in healthy donors. Broader study findings: Analysis performed later showed TCR beta chains linked to HLA being more clonally expanded than equally common others. The study recorded 160 or so TCR beta chains that were cytomegalovirus-associated.

PCR amplification relied on 60 Vbeta primers (plus 13 Jbeta primers). Profiling relied on immunoSEQ multiplex PCR, and the TCRdb table lists in-frame clones only, not all of them. The sample lists a few hundred thousand clones, around four fifths occurring once. The V gene's germline CDR1 is LNHDA and CDR2 SQIVND (reference sequence). V lost 7 bases and J lost 2, with 17 bases in between. This CDR3 has 15 residues. This clonotype originated in a middle-aged woman in good health and CMV-seropositive. The sequenced sample was PBMCs. The rearrangement uses TRBV19 and TRBJ1-2; D uncertain. The CDR3 protein is CASKPGGLANYGYTF. In DNA, the CDR3 is TGTGCCAGTAAACCTGGCGGACTTGCAAACTATGGCTACACCTTC.